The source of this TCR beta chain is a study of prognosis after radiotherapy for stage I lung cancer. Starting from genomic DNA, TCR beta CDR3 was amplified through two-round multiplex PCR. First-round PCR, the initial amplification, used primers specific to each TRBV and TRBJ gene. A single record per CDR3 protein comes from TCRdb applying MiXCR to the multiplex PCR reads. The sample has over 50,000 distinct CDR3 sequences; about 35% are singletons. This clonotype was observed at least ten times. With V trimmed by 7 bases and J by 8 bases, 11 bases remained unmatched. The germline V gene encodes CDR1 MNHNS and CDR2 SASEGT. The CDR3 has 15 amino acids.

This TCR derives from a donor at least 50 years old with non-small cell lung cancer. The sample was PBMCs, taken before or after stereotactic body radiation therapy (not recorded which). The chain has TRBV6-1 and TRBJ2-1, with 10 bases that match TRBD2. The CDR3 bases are TGTGCCAGCACCCCGACGCTAGCGGGAGTCGATGAGCAGTTCTTC. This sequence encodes CASTPTLAGVDEQFF.